The 26 T cell receptor beta chains listed next were all sequenced from one sample in a study of blood T cell repertoires in COVID-19. Measured with immunoSEQ multiplex PCR; TCRdb has only the in-frame clones, and not every one. The repertoire holds 130,000 to 150,000 clones, with approximately 88% as singletons. Sequenced: PBMCs or T cells enriched from blood (not recorded which). These receptors all come from a man aged 40-49 years with acute COVID-19.

The V and J genes are TRBV11-2 and TRBJ2-5; tentatively, D is TRBD2 (7 bases). V was trimmed by 1 base and J by 1 base, leaving 16 bases between them. This CDR3 region has 17 residues. CDR1 is SGHAT, CDR2 FQNNGV, per germline. The CDR3 loop reads CASSLVGGVAGQETQYF. CDR3 sequence (DNA): TGTGCCAGCAGCTTAGTAGGGGGGGTAGCGGGCCAAGAGACCCAGTACTTC.

The V call is TRBV3-1 (or the pseudogene TRBV3-2), the J call TRBJ2-7; D gene uncertain. Between the trimmed V and J ends, which lost 4 bases and 3 bases, there was a span of 10 bases. This CDR3 is built from 13 residues. The germline V gene has CDR1 LGHDT and CDR2 YNNKEL (reference sequence). The CDR3 is CASSPRARYEQYF. CDR3 DNA: TGTGCCAGCAGCCCAAGAGCCCGCTACGAGCAGTACTTC.

The V call is TRBV18, the J call TRBJ1-5; 8 nucleotides line up with TRBD1. CDR3 length equals 14 residues. V lost 4 bases to trimming and J lost 2 bases; unmatched junction nucleotides: 1. The germline V gene has CDR1 KGHSH and CDR2 LQKENI. The chain's CDR3 is CASSLGQGNQPQHF. CDR3 DNA: TGTGCCAGCTCACTGGGACAGGGCAATCAGCCCCAGCATTTT.

This chain joins TRBV29-1 and TRBJ2-1; 9 nucleotides align to TRBD2. CDR1 is SQVTM, CDR2 ANQGSEA, per germline. The CDR3 spans 13 residues. V shed 8 bases, J shed 7 bases, and the junction held 9 bases outside the gene matches. DNA for the CDR3: TGCAGCTCTTCGACTAGCGGAAGGAATGAGCAGTTCTTC. This codes for CSSSTSGRNEQFF.

The chain has TRBV10-3 and TRBJ1-3; D call uncertain. Trimming removed 0 bases from V and 2 bases from J, with 17 bases in between. This CDR3 comprises 18 residues. The germline V gene encodes CDR1 ENHRY and CDR2 SYGVKD. CDR3 DNA sequence: TGTGCCATCAGTGAGTCCATGAGTGCTACAGTTACTGGAAACACCATATATTTT. Translated, it gives CAISESMSATVTGNTIYF.

Ten or more counts support this clone. The rearrangement joins TRBV29-1 to TRBJ2-7; the match to TRBD1 covers 8 bases. CDR3 size: 13 residues. V shed 7 bases and J 2 bases; nucleotides not matched to a gene: 7. CDR1 SQVTM and CDR2 ANQGSEA come from the germline V gene. The CDR3 bases are TGCAGCGCTTCGGACAGGGTAACCTACGAGCAGTACTTC. Amino acids: CSASDRVTYEQYF.

The genes are TRBV29-1 and TRBJ2-7; D may be TRBD2 (5 bases). From germline, CDR1 is SQVTM and CDR2 ANQGSEA. CDR3 length: 13 amino acids. V was clipped by 6 bases and J by 1 base, with 13 bases between them. The chain's CDR3 is CSVNGDGSYEQYF. DNA of the CDR3: TGCAGCGTCAACGGGGATGGGTCCTACGAGCAGTACTTC.

This chain uses TRBV19 with TRBJ2-7; a possible D gene is TRBD2 (7 bases). This CDR3 has 14 residues. Trimming removed 6 bases at V and 1 base at J, with 13 bases between. Germline values: CDR1 LNHDA, CDR2 SQIVND (reference sequence). CDR3 nucleotides: TGTGCCAGTAGACGGGGGGCAAATTCCTACGAGCAGTACTTC. This sequence encodes CASRRGANSYEQYF.

The J gene is TRBJ1-1, the V gene TRBV3-1 (or the pseudogene TRBV3-2); no firm D call. Germline CDR1 is LGHDT and CDR2 is YNNKEL (reference sequence). Between the trimmed V and J ends, which lost 3 bases and 0 bases, there was a span of 8 bases. CDR3 length equals 14 residues. CDR3 sequence: CASSHDTVNTEAFF. The CDR3 coding sequence is TGTGCCAGCAGCCATGACACCGTGAACACTGAAGCTTTCTTT.

The chain carries TRBV12-3 or TRBV12-4 and TRBJ2-1; tentatively, D is TRBD1 (5 bases). The CDR3 has 12 residues. Trimming stripped 4 bases from V and 7 bases from J, with 8 bases between. The CDR3 nucleotides are TGTGCCAGCAGTTACAGGAAGAATGAGCAGTTCTTC. It codes for CASSYRKNEQFF.

The CDR3 nucleotides are TGTGCCAGCAGCATCTCCAGGGGGCAACGGAATGAGCAGTTCTTC. The encoded protein is CASSISRGQRNEQFF. The chain links TRBV11-2 to TRBJ2-1; 8 bases match TRBD1. This CDR3 has 15 amino acids. The germline V gene has CDR1 SGHAT and CDR2 FQNNGV. J gave up 7 bases and V 5 bases, and 10 bases lay outside the gene matches.

The V and J genes are TRBV7-9 and TRBJ1-4; TRBD1 matches at 7 bases. Germline CDR1 and CDR2: SEHNR and FQNEAQ (reference sequence). The CDR3 extends over 19 amino acids. V was pared by 1 base and J by 0 bases, with 11 bases of the junction left unmatched. The CDR3 region has the DNA TGTGCCAGCAGCTTAGAGGCGGGGGGACAGCGTGCAACTAATGAAAAACTGTTTTTT. Encoded protein: CASSLEAGGQRATNEKLFF.

The chain is built from TRBV3-1 (or the pseudogene TRBV3-2) and TRBJ1-3, with unresolved D. V lost 4 bases and J 3 bases, leaving 16 bases between the germline ends. CDR3 length: 16 amino acids. CDR1 is LGHDT and CDR2 is YNNKEL in the germline V gene (reference sequence). The CDR3 DNA reads TGTGCCAGCAGCCCCCGACTCGACTCGGGTGGAAACACCATATATTTT. This sequence encodes CASSPRLDSGGNTIYF.

The chain links TRBV27 to TRBJ2-1; 12 positions agree with TRBD2. The V and J ends lost 3 bases and 9 bases, in that order; junction bases with no gene match: 9. Germline-derived CDR1 and CDR2 are MNHEY and SMNVEV (reference sequence). CDR3 size: 16 residues. The CDR3 DNA sequence: TGTGCCAGCAGTTTTTCCCTAGCGGGAGGGCCGAGTGAGCAGTTCTTC. Its translation: CASSFSLAGGPSEQFF.

This chain links TRBV7-7 with TRBJ2-1; 9 bases align to TRBD2. This CDR3 has 15 amino acids. V was clipped by 5 bases and J by 4 bases; unmatched bases: 6. Germline loops: CDR1 SSHAT, CDR2 FNYEAQ (reference sequence). The CDR3 DNA is TGTGCCAGCAGCCGCGGGGGGGCCGGTTACAATGAGCAGTTCTTC. Translation: CASSRGGAGYNEQFF.

V is TRBV4-1 and J is TRBJ1-1; maybe TRBD1 (5 bases). V lost 1 base and J 2 bases, leaving 11 bases between the germline ends. The CDR3 is 15 residues long. Germline lookup yields CDR1 MGHRA and CDR2 YSYEKL. CDR3 in DNA: TGCGCCAGCAGCCAAGCCTGGACATCTAACACTGAAGCTTTCTTT. Protein product: CASSQAWTSNTEAFF.

The V gene is TRBV4-3, the J gene TRBJ2-3; no definite D call. Between the trimmed V and J ends, which lost 0 bases and 1 base, there was a span of 5 bases. This CDR3 is built from 14 residues. Looked up from germline, CDR1 is LGHNA and CDR2 is YSLEER. CDR3 in amino acids: CASSQEIGTDTQYF. The CDR3 nucleotides read TGCGCCAGCAGCCAAGAAATAGGCACAGATACGCAGTATTTT.

J is TRBJ2-5 and V is TRBV3-1 (or the pseudogene TRBV3-2); TRBD1 matches at 8 bases. The CDR3 runs 16 residues. Germline CDR1 LGHDT, CDR2 YNNKEL (reference sequence). V lost 0 bases and J lost 4; bases outside the gene matches: 7. The DNA for the CDR3 is TGTGCCAGCAGCCAAGATCTTGGACAGGGCCCAGAGACCCAGTACTTC. As protein: CASSQDLGQGPETQYF.

J is TRBJ1-1 and V is TRBV5-1, with D uncertain. This CDR3 spans 14 amino acids. V was trimmed by 0 bases and J by 3 bases, leaving 9 bases between them. Germline lookup yields CDR1 SGHRS and CDR2 YFSETQ. The CDR3: CASSLAGFDTEAFF. The CDR3 region has the DNA TGCGCCAGCAGCTTGGCAGGTTTCGACACTGAAGCTTTCTTT.

There are a few counts of this clone. The chain recombines TRBV28 with TRBJ2-7; D perhaps matches TRBD1 (6 bases). Deletions cut 3 bases from V and 4 bases from J, with 13 bases between. Germline V CDR1 and CDR2: MDHEN, SYDVKM. This CDR3 is 14 amino acids long. The CDR3 DNA reads as TGTGCCAGCAGTTTCCAACAGGGATTGTACGAGCAGTACTTC. Translating it yields CASSFQQGLYEQYF.

This sequence joins TRBV18 and TRBJ1-6; 9 nucleotides agree with TRBD1. The CDR3 is 15 residues long. CDR1 and CDR2 from the germline V gene are KGHSH and LQKENI. With 4 bases clipped from V and 10 bases from J, the junction kept 8 bases outside the gene matches. The CDR3 loop is CASSLTDRGGSPLHF. The CDR3 DNA follows: TGTGCCAGCTCACTGACCGACAGGGGGGGGTCACCCCTCCACTTT. Together with reference TRBV18 and TRBJ1-6, the CDR3 gives the full variable domain: NAGVMQNPRHLVRRRGQEARLRCSPMKGHSHVYWYRQLPEEGLKFMVYLQKENIIDESGMPKERFSAEFPKEGPSILRIQQVVRGDSAAYFCASSLTDRGGSPLHFGNGTRLTVT.

This chain links TRBV29-1 with TRBJ1-2, with D uncertain. V gave up 4 bases and J gave up 2 bases, with 14 bases separating them. This CDR3 region has 14 residues. The germline CDR1 and CDR2 sequences are SQVTM and ANQGSEA. For the CDR3, the DNA is TGCAGCGTTGCAGAAGATGGAGAGAACTATGGCTACACCTTC. Its protein is CSVAEDGENYGYTF.

This clone was detected only a few times. The chain couples TRBV6-2 or TRBV6-3 to TRBJ1-1; 8 nucleotides align to TRBD1. The CDR3 totals 16 residues. Trimming at V came to 2 bases and at J to 0 bases, leaving 5 bases not matched to a gene. CDR1 is MNHEY, CDR2 SVGEGT, per germline. This chain's CDR3 is CASSYQDRALNTEAFF. The CDR3 region has the DNA TGTGCCAGCAGTTACCAGGACAGGGCCCTGAACACTGAAGCTTTCTTT.

This chain joins TRBV19 and TRBJ1-2, with D unresolved. V lost 3 bases and J 8 bases, leaving 16 bases between the germline ends. The CDR3 length is 14 residues. Per the germline V gene, CDR1 is LNHDA and CDR2 is SQIVND (reference sequence). The CDR3, as DNA: TGTGCCAGTAGTATCGGCGGGTCCCCGCGGGGCTACACCTTC. This sequence encodes CASSIGGSPRGYTF.

The rearrangement joins TRBV4-2 to TRBJ1-5; D not certain. The CDR3 sequence is 14 residues long. Trimming shortened V by 1 base and J by 0 bases, and 4 bases separated the two germline ends. The germline V gene encodes CDR1 LGHNA and CDR2 YNFKEQ. This CDR3 is CASSQGVSNQPQHF. CDR3 coding DNA: TGTGCCAGCAGCCAAGGCGTTAGCAATCAGCCCCAGCATTTT.

The chain couples TRBV28 to TRBJ1-2; D call uncertain. The length of the CDR3 is 14 residues. Germline V gives CDR1 MDHEN, CDR2 SYDVKM. Trimming cost V 4 bases and J 3 bases, with 12 bases left between them. CDR3 DNA: TGTGCCAGCAGTTGGCTTGCAGTCCACTATGGCTACACCTTC. Translating it yields CASSWLAVHYGYTF.